What follows describes a single T cell receptor beta chain. It lacks a known antigen. The sample holds no much larger clone one base away, and base qualities are not on file. This sample is drawn from a study of cytomegalovirus exposure and HLA in healthy donors (TCRdb year 2017). In terms of the full investigation: An earlier analysis of roughly 500 of the donors reported roughly 300 Gb of sequence data and 100 million to 130 million unique TCR beta sequences from about 179 million T cells. Around 320 gigabases of sequencing data and roughly 90 million unique TCR sequences were included in an early release covering 550 to 800 HLA-typed donors. Of the 300 to 500 genotyped donors, 81% were placed in the genetic ancestry cluster associated with self-reported Caucasian donors. The study aimed to test whether cataloging public T cell receptors could reveal signatures of past pathogen exposure. Using immunosequencing, the study profiled T cell repertoires from fewer than 700 subjects and related those repertoires to cytomegalovirus serostatus. A separate validation cohort of about 110 different subjects was used in addition to the roughly 700-subject first cohort. To predict cytomegalovirus infection status, the study brought together high-throughput TCR immunosequencing, statistical association of individual TCRs with disease status, and machine learning. In a later analysis, previously published TCR beta repertoires from about 670 donors were re-analyzed and high-resolution HLA genotyping was added so that TCR occurrence patterns could be studied. Rather than drawing on any new phenotypic data, the later analysis identified candidate immune exposures from TCR beta sequences and the way those sequences occurred across donors. To decide whether each TCR beta V gene segment behaved as functional or pseudogenic, an earlier analysis of some 600 of the donors relied on high-throughput TCR beta sequencing. Donor age, sex, ethnicity and CMV serostatus were compiled alongside the repertoire data. In a later genetic analysis, genome-wide SNP genotypes for about 65% of the roughly 670 donors were used, and that subset was treated as a discovery cohort. All discovery cohort repertoires had been generated using a single sequencing platform. HLA typing included class I and class II loci at four-digit resolution. Typing coverage differed by locus: A, B, C, DRB1 and DQB1 were typed in about 620-630 donors, DQA1 in approximately 520, DPA1 in around 610, and DPB1 in 450 to 490. Five DR-DQ haplotypes were handled as single units for association and clustering because linkage in the cohort was strong. Among approximately 370 genotyped donors of the cohort, an average of around 220,000 unique TCR beta nucleotide sequences was sequenced per donor, of which approximately 19% were non-productive. Study-level results and caveats: The study gave a list of under 200 TCR beta chains associated with cytomegalovirus. Because HLA typing was missing for some donors at each locus, association tests included only the typed subset. Immune exposure information for the cohort was limited to CMV serostatus. Because counts were too low, around 18 rarely observed V segments, including chromosome 9 orphons, were left out of the earlier analysis of over 550 of the donors. According to a later analysis, TCR association rates differed among HLA loci, with DRB1 alleles showing the most associated TCRs and HLA-C alleles showing the fewest. The classifier was reported to diagnose cytomegalovirus status with high specificity and sensitivity in both the original cohort and the validation cohort. Most TCR sequences were observed very rarely across donors, whereas some public TCRs were present in many individuals. A later genetic analysis reported fewer N-insertions in productive TCRs among donors in an Asian-associated ancestry cluster than the approximately 670-donor mean. According to a later analysis, most CMV-associated TCR beta chains appeared to be HLA-restricted, and the HLA associations seemed to be driven largely by CMV exposure. Roughly uniform sequencing depth across donors was assumed in presence/absence analyses, although this assumption may not hold. A further reported finding was that TCR beta sequences accurately predicted the HLA-A and HLA-B alleles for most subjects in the first cohort. A cluster of highly shared sequence variants was judged likely to be a technical artifact of the sequencing pipeline. Only TCR beta chains were sequenced in this cohort, and the absence of alpha or paired-chain data limited detectable features. Linkage disequilibrium might explain the correlated functional status among segregating V segments, but an unknown experimental factor could not be excluded. Specific HLA alleles were associated with 15,000 to 20,000 TCR beta sequences at a false discovery rate of 0.05 in a later analysis. The authors suggested that the approach could potentially be extended to other disease states and immunological phenotypes. Assigning TCR associations to individual alleles was difficult when HLA alleles, especially DR and DQ, strongly co-occurred. In a later genetic analysis, a missense DCLRE1C variant was associated with V-gene and J-gene trimming of TCR beta chains, and the association was replicated in an independent cohort. In vitro tests confirmed that a few of the cytomegalovirus-associated TCR beta chains recognize cytomegalovirus antigens. Broadly in line with IMGT annotations, most TCR beta V segments showed up in productive rearrangements about 87% or about 30% of the time in an earlier analysis of several hundred of the donors. According to a later analysis, parvovirus B19, influenza, CMV and Epstein-Barr virus appeared linked to several top co-occurrence clusters. A later analysis found that HLA-associated TCR beta chains were more clonally expanded and had lower generation probabilities than equally common non-associated chains.

Library construction relied on the immunoSEQ multiplex PCR assay. A mixture of 60 forward primers for TCR Vbeta segments and 13 reverse primers for TCR Jbeta segments was used in the multiplex PCR. The CDR3 region of rearranged TCR beta genes was amplified from genomic DNA with a multiplex PCR assay. The amplified TCR beta libraries were sequenced on the Illumina HiSeq System as 87-base-pair reads. The authors processed their data as follows. A later analysis counted some 74 million unique TCR beta chains across the 640 or so repertoires, and around 12 million of these chains were shared by at least two donors. Raw reads were error-corrected and collapsed into unique sequences with a nearest-neighbor algorithm that merged closely related sequences to remove PCR and sequencing errors. CDR3 sequences were aligned to IMGT reference sequences to assign V, D and J gene segments. For a sequence to be retained, at least a six-nucleotide match to both a V gene segment and a J gene segment was required. Rearrangements were classified as productive when the CDR3 lacked stop codons and remained in frame with V and J, and all other rearrangements were classified as non-productive. Following IMGT convention, CDR3 was defined as the stretch from the second conserved V-encoded cysteine to the conserved J-encoded phenylalanine. The earlier analysis of some 540 of the donors excluded any sequence lacking an unambiguous match to a single V gene segment. An earlier analysis of 550 to 650 of the donors classified V segments as functional when productive rearrangements were above 56.7% and as segregating when the standard deviation between donors was above 5%. A statistical classification framework was built to diagnose cytomegalovirus status from the catalog of TCR beta chain sequences. In a later analysis, TCR nucleotide sequences were compared against IMGT/GENE-DB human TR gene sequences so that V and J genes could be assigned. Using the TCRdist pipeline, a later analysis assigned CDR3 sequences along with most-parsimonious VDJ recombination scenarios. In a later analysis, every TCR beta chain was defined by the combination of its CDR3 amino acid sequence and its V-gene family, and reads without a unique V-gene family were dropped. A later analysis removed 500 to 650 highly shared, low-generation-probability nucleotide sequences to deal with suspected cross-contamination and a sequencing artifact. In a later analysis, a clonal expansion index was calculated for each public chain from normalized within-repertoire ranks of inferred template counts. In a later analysis, generation probabilities were computed using a VDJ recombination model fitted to out-of-frame rearrangements, and the results were checked against IGoR. In a later analysis, hypergeometric tests were used to score TCR-TCR, TCR-HLA and TCR-CMV co-occurrence, with a repertoire-size bias correction applied to TCR pairs. A later analysis estimated false discovery rates by permuting HLA or CMV assignments 20 times. In a later analysis, co-occurring TCRs were grouped using DBSCAN, with TCRdist sequence similarity added in when clustering inside HLA-allele-positive subsets. Co-occurrence clustering excluded repertoires with fewer than 30,000 or more than 120,000 public chains, plus five with anomalous nucleotide sharing. In TCRdb, the immuneACCESS table is reduced to in-frame sequences with V and J assigned. These tables do not hold every clone; where another copy was compared, an unresolved V gene accounts for under half, and the others remain unexplained. D and trimming come from the DNA, and the V and J calls and clone size come from that table. The table for this sample lists about 190,000 clones; roughly four fifths of them were counted only once. The ten largest make up around 3.3% of the sample.

In total, approximately 700 healthy bone marrow donors made up the cohort. At the time of sampling, every cohort member was nominally healthy, though immune exposures that went unrecorded were likely present. The donor tested CMV seropositive and was one of the 289 seropositive cohort members. Each donor provided a peripheral blood sample, and peripheral blood mononuclear cells were used for TCR beta sequencing. The Qiagen DNeasy Blood Extraction Kit was used to extract genomic DNA from the blood cell samples. The sample consisted of PBMCs. The source of this sequence is a woman under 40 in good health and CMV-seropositive.

The CDR3 has the sequence CASSRQGAGELFF. The DNA is TGTGCCAGCTCACGCCAGGGGGCCGGGGAGCTGTTTTTT. The chain is made from TRBV18 and TRBJ2-2, and 7 bases in between align with TRBD1. CDR1 KGHSH and CDR2 LQKENI were looked up in the germline V gene. V loses 4 bases at its end and J loses 6 bases; junction bases beyond the gene matches: 2. The cysteine opens and the phenylalanine closes a CDR3 of 13 amino acids. Solely the CDR3 DNA is kept, with 39 bases framed from the first base.